This TCR beta chain was profiled in a study of blood T cell repertoires in COVID-19. Study processing details: Nucleated cell number was recorded as an estimate derived from reference gene primer amplification. The protocol was immunoSEQ multiplex PCR, while the TCRdb copy is restricted to in-frame clones and leaves out a portion. The DNA was the basis for D and trimming; V, J and clone size are from that table. The sample holds about 500,000 clones, roughly nine tenths seen once. This CDR3 spans 14 amino acids. Germline assignment: CDR1 LGHDT and CDR2 YNNKEL (reference sequence). Trimming removed 4 bases at V and 2 bases at J, with 12 bases between.

The receptor was isolated from a woman aged 45-65 years with COVID-19, enrolled during active disease. The sample was peripheral blood. The chain combines TRBV3-1 (or the pseudogene TRBV3-2) with TRBJ2-7; D possibly corresponds to TRBD1 (5 bases). The CDR3 loop reads CASSPRQSTYEQYF. The DNA of the CDR3 is TGTGCCAGCAGCCCCAGACAGTCGACCTACGAGCAGTACTTC.